What follows are 29 T cell receptor beta chains derived from one specimen sequenced in a study of T cell responses to AZD1222 COVID-19 vaccine. The data were produced by immunoSEQ multiplex PCR, yet TCRdb's version contains in-frame clones alone and is incomplete. Here the sample spans some 53,000 clones, about nine tenths being singletons. The specimen comprised peripheral blood, sampled 28 days after the second AZD1222 dose. The receptor source for this set is an adult who received the AZD1222 COVID-19 vaccine.

V gene TRBV12-5 combines with J gene TRBJ1-1; possible D gene TRBD1, 6 bases. CDR1 LGHNT and CDR2 FRNRAP come from the germline V gene. The CDR3 totals 13 residues. V shed 3 bases and J shed 6 bases, with 11 bases lying between them. The CDR3 region has the DNA TGTGCTAGTGGTTTAACAGGGATTCCTGAAGCTTTCTTT. The encoded protein is CASGLTGIPEAFF.

The gene calls are TRBV21-1 and TRBJ2-1; no DNA check was done on the table's D call, TRBD2. TRBV21-1 has pseudogene status. The length of the CDR3 is 17 residues. For the CDR3, the DNA is TGTGCCAGCAGCACCGCAGTGTGGACTAGCGGCTACAATGAGCAGTTCTTC. It translates to CASSTAVWTSGYNEQFF.

This sequence joins TRBV11-2 and TRBJ2-5, with TRBD2 matching 7 bases. CDR1 SGHAT and CDR2 FQNNGV come from the germline V gene. J gave up 5 bases and V 0 bases, and 6 bases lay outside the gene matches. The CDR3 totals 15 residues. This chain's CDR3 is CASSLERRGRETQYF. CDR3 nucleotide sequence: TGTGCCAGCAGCTTAGAACGGCGGGGGAGGGAGACCCAGTACTTC.

This clone was seen a few times. In nucleotides, the CDR3 is TGTGCCAGCAGCACAGGGGTTTTAACTGAAAAACTGTTTTTT. It specifies CASSTGVLTEKLFF. This chain links TRBV28 with TRBJ1-4; TRBD1 matches 7 bases. The CDR3 runs to 14 residues. With 6 bases clipped from V and 7 bases from J, the junction kept 8 bases outside the gene matches. Germline V gene data show CDR1 as MDHEN and CDR2 as SYDVKM.

The DNA for the CDR3 is TGTGCCAGCAGTTCCAAGTCCCGGGACAGGAACACTGAAGCTTTCTTT. Its protein is CASSSKSRDRNTEAFF. V is TRBV28 and J is TRBJ1-1; 7 bases are a match to TRBD1. Germline-derived CDR1 and CDR2 are MDHEN and SYDVKM. J lost 1 base, V lost 4 bases, and 9 bases had no gene match. The CDR3 covers 16 residues. The full variable domain, completed using reference TRBV28 and TRBJ1-1, is DVKVTQSSRYLVKRTGEKVFLECVQDMDHENMFWYRQDPGLGLRLIYFSYDVKMKEKGDIPEGYSVSREKKERFSLILESASTNQTSMYLCASSSKSRDRNTEAFFGQGTRLTVV.

J is TRBJ1-2 and V is TRBV7-6; tentatively, D is TRBD1 (5 bases). CDR3 length: 15 amino acids. V lost 3 bases to trimming and J lost 3 bases, with 14 bases between them. Per the germline V gene, CDR1 is SGHVS and CDR2 is FNYEAQ. CDR3 loop: CASSFDSFSDYGYTF. DNA of the CDR3: TGTGCCAGCAGCTTCGACAGCTTTTCGGACTATGGCTACACCTTC.

V gene TRBV4-1 combines with J gene TRBJ2-7; D is possibly TRBD2 (5 bases). Trimming left V 4 bases short and J 6 bases short, with 13 bases between. Germline CDR1 and CDR2: MGHRA and YSYEKL. The CDR3 sequence is 13 residues long. CDR3 nucleotides: TGCGCCAGCAGCCTCCTGAAGGACTTCGAGCAGTACTTC. As protein: CASSLLKDFEQYF.

The table lists this clone with a count of one. The chain joins TRBV5-1 to TRBJ1-1, with 8 bases lining up with TRBD1. Trimming cost V 4 bases and J 1 base; bases outside gene matches: 9. The CDR3 has 16 residues. CDR1 and CDR2 (germline): SGHRS, YFSETQ. DNA for the CDR3: TGCGCCAGCAGCCGAATGTCTACAGGGGGGAACACTGAAGCTTTCTTT. Residues: CASSRMSTGGNTEAFF. The full variable domain, its missing parts supplied by reference TRBV5-1 and TRBJ1-1, is KAGVTQTPRYLIKTRGQQVTLSCSPISGHRSVSWYQQTPGQGLQFLFEYFSETQRNKGNFPGRFSGRQFSNSRSEMNVSTLELGDSALYLCASSRMSTGGNTEAFFGQGTRLTVV.

This clone has a single count. The chain employs TRBV7-3 and TRBJ2-2; D possibly uses TRBD1 or TRBD2 (5 bases each). The CDR3 contains 15 residues. The germline V gene has CDR1 SGHTA and CDR2 FQGTGA. Trimming stripped 2 bases from V and 5 bases from J, with 12 bases between. CDR3 sequence reads: CASSLQGSGTGELFF. The DNA for the CDR3 is TGTGCCAGCAGCTTACAGGGCTCGGGGACCGGGGAGCTGTTTTTT.

This sequence joins TRBV4-2 and TRBJ2-5; a possible D gene is TRBD1 (5 bases). Germline V gives CDR1 LGHNA, CDR2 YNFKEQ. The CDR3 totals 15 residues. Deletions cut 0 bases from V and 3 bases from J, with 11 bases between. CDR3 residues: CASSQDRQYEETQYF. CDR3 nucleotides: TGTGCCAGCAGCCAAGATCGACAGTATGAAGAGACCCAGTACTTC.

This chain links TRBV3-1 (or the pseudogene TRBV3-2) with TRBJ2-1, with D possibly TRBD1 on 6 matching bases. V shed 5 bases and J shed 8 bases, with 7 bases lying between them. The germline V gene has CDR1 LGHDT and CDR2 YNNKEL (reference sequence). The length of the CDR3 is 11 residues. The CDR3 DNA reads TGTGCCAGCAGCAGGGGGTATGAGCAGTTCTTC. This codes for CASSRGYEQFF.

V gene TRBV6-1 combines with J gene TRBJ2-7; D gene uncertain. The V and J ends lost 0 bases and 6 bases respectively, with 12 bases between them. This CDR3 spans 14 amino acids. Germline V gene sequence: CDR1 MNHNS, CDR2 SASEGT. CDR3 amino acids: CASSEARALGEQYF. CDR3 in DNA: TGTGCCAGCAGTGAAGCAAGGGCCCTCGGCGAGCAGTACTTC.

The gene calls are TRBV28 and TRBJ1-2; perhaps TRBD1 as D (5 bases). Per the germline V gene, CDR1 is MDHEN and CDR2 is SYDVKM. V was shortened by 5 bases and J by 6 bases, with 13 bases between the two germline ends. The CDR3 extends over 13 amino acids. DNA for the CDR3: TGTGCCAGCAGTATGCCAGGGAGGAATGGCTACACCTTC. Amino acid sequence: CASSMPGRNGYTF.

This clone was counted only a few times. The chain employs TRBV12-3 or TRBV12-4 and TRBJ2-5; no reliable D call. The germline V and J ends were trimmed by 1 base and 5 bases, with 2 bases remaining between them. This CDR3 comprises 11 residues. The CDR3 spells CASSLEETQYF. CDR3 sequence (DNA): TGTGCCAGCAGTTTAGAGGAGACCCAGTACTTC.

The rearrangement joins TRBV11-2 to TRBJ1-3; D is uncertain. V gave up 5 bases and J gave up 0 bases, with 11 bases separating them. CDR3 length: 15 residues. CDR1 and CDR2 from the germline V gene are SGHAT and FQNNGV. In DNA form, the CDR3 reads TGTGCCAGCAGCCCGGTTGCGGGCTCTGGAAACACCATATATTTT. This translates into CASSPVAGSGNTIYF.

The chain couples TRBV3-1 (or the pseudogene TRBV3-2) to TRBJ2-7; D is perhaps TRBD2 (5 bases). CDR1 and CDR2 (germline): LGHDT, YNNKEL (reference sequence). The V and J ends lost 3 bases and 0 bases respectively, with 6 bases between them. CDR3 length: 13 amino acids. Written as DNA, the CDR3 is TGTGCCAGCAGCCAGCGGGCCTCCTACGAGCAGTACTTC. It is translated as CASSQRASYEQYF.

The J gene is TRBJ2-3, the V gene TRBV23-1; 11 bases align to TRBD2. TRBV23-1 is designated an ORF whose function remains uncertain. The V and J ends lost 0 bases and 5 bases, in that order; junction bases with no gene match: 13. The CDR3 is 19 residues long. CDR3 nucleotides: TGCGCCAGCAGTCAATCGGCTCCCCTAGCGGGAGGAGGCATAGATACGCAGTATTTT. It specifies CASSQSAPLAGGGIDTQYF.

The V gene is TRBV15, the J gene TRBJ2-7, with 7 bases matching TRBD2. V was clipped by 1 base and J by 2 bases; unmatched bases: 5. CDR1 is LNHNV and CDR2 is YYDKDF in the germline V gene (reference sequence). The CDR3 covers 15 residues. The CDR3 loop is CATSRGGGQTYEQYF. The CDR3 bases are TGTGCCACCAGCAGAGGGGGGGGTCAGACCTACGAGCAGTACTTC.

The rearrangement uses TRBV7-8 and TRBJ2-3, with a possible D match to TRBD2 (6 bases). The CDR3 has 17 residues. Germline assignment: CDR1 SGHVS and CDR2 FQNEAQ. Trimming removed 8 bases from V and 8 bases from J, with 29 bases in between. The CDR3 spells CASSEGRSFYLQTTQYF. DNA for the CDR3: TGTGCCAGCTCGGAGGGGAGGTCTTTTTACCTTCAAACTACGCAGTATTTT. Full variable domain (outside the CDR3, taken from reference TRBV7-8 and TRBJ2-3): GAGVSQSPRYKVAKRGQDVALRCDPISGHVSLFWYQQALGQGPEFLTYFQNEAQLDKSGLPSDRFFAERPEGSVSTLKIQRTQQEDSAVYLCASSEGRSFYLQTTQYFGPGTRLTVL.

The chain employs TRBV27 and TRBJ1-6; D is ambiguous. This CDR3 contains 13 residues. The ends were cut back, 5 bases at V and 7 bases at J, with 9 bases in the middle. The germline V gene has CDR1 MNHEY and CDR2 SMNVEV (reference sequence). The CDR3 loop is CASSMTANSPLHF. CDR3 sequence (DNA): TGTGCCAGCAGTATGACGGCCAATTCACCCCTCCACTTT.

In this sample, this clone turned up once. The chain combines TRBV11-2 with TRBJ2-7; D is perhaps TRBD2 (7 bases). Germline CDR1 is SGHAT and CDR2 is FQNNGV. V was clipped by 5 bases and J by 5 bases, with 22 bases between them. The CDR3 is 16 residues long. The CDR3 DNA reads as TGTGCCAGCAGCCTCCGAAGGGGGGGCTCCTACCACGAGCAGTACTTC. It yields the protein CASSLRRGGSYHEQYF. The whole variable domain, filled in from reference TRBV11-2 and TRBJ2-7, reads EAGVAQSPRYKIIEKRQSVAFWCNPISGHATLYWYQQILGQGPKLLIQFQNNGVVDDSQLPKDRFSAERLKGVDSTLKIQPAKLEDSAVYLCASSLRRGGSYHEQYFGPGTRLTVT.

The rearrangement uses TRBV7-3 and TRBJ2-1, with unresolved D. V shed 4 bases and J shed 5 bases, with 6 bases lying between them. This CDR3 has 12 amino acids. Germline lookup yields CDR1 SGHTA and CDR2 FQGTGA. The CDR3 DNA is TGTGCCAGCAGCTCCTCAAACAATGAGCAGTTCTTC. It translates to CASSSSNNEQFF.

The chain carries TRBV7-2 and TRBJ2-1; 9 nucleotides line up with TRBD1. The ends lost 3 bases at V and 6 bases at J; junction bases unmatched: 6. The CDR3 contains 15 residues. Germline V gives CDR1 SGHTA, CDR2 FQGNSA. The DNA for the CDR3 is TGTGCCAGCAGCTTCGACTCGGGACAGGGCAATGAGCAGTTCTTC. Its translation is CASSFDSGQGNEQFF.

This chain links TRBV5-4 with TRBJ2-3; D is possibly TRBD1 (7 bases). Germline V CDR1 and CDR2: SGHNT, YYREEE (reference sequence). Trimming cost V 1 base and J 5 bases, with 17 bases left between them. This CDR3 is 16 amino acids long. The CDR3 nucleotides read TGTGCCAGCAGCTTGAACAGGGGAGGTGTTGGAGATACGCAGTATTTT. It specifies CASSLNRGGVGDTQYF.

This clone has a handful of counts. The gene calls are TRBV24-1 and TRBJ2-1, with D maybe TRBD2 (5 bases). Germline V lookup: CDR1 KGHDR, CDR2 SFDVKD. V was pared by 2 bases and J by 8 bases, with 12 bases between. The CDR3 loop spans 14 amino acids. CDR3 nucleotides: TGTGCCACCAGTGATTCTAGCCTCGGGGATGAGCAGTTCTTC. This encodes CATSDSSLGDEQFF.

This chain connects TRBV12-3 or TRBV12-4 to TRBJ2-5; D could derive from TRBD1 or TRBD2 (5 bases each). V was trimmed by 3 bases and J by 4 bases, leaving 9 bases between them. This CDR3 has 13 amino acids. The CDR3: CASSFGAPETQYF. The DNA for the CDR3 is TGTGCCAGCAGTTTCGGGGCCCCAGAGACCCAGTACTTC.

The V gene is TRBV28, the J gene TRBJ1-1; D uncertain. The V end was cut by 3 bases, the J end by 0 bases, with 14 bases between. The CDR3 length is 16 residues. CDR1 is MDHEN, CDR2 SYDVKM, per germline. CDR3: CASSFLSFRMNTEAFF. The CDR3, as DNA: TGTGCCAGCAGTTTTTTGTCATTTAGGATGAACACTGAAGCTTTCTTT.

The rearrangement links TRBV28 to TRBJ1-2; maybe TRBD1 (6 bases). The CDR3 totals 13 residues. V was clipped by 3 bases and J by 3 bases, with 8 bases between them. Germline values: CDR1 MDHEN, CDR2 SYDVKM. CDR3 in amino acids: CASSFSGDYGYTF. CDR3 nucleotide sequence: TGTGCCAGCAGTTTTTCAGGGGACTATGGCTACACCTTC.

This rearrangement joins TRBV15 to TRBJ1-2; D is perhaps TRBD1 (5 bases). Trimming left V 0 bases short and J 4 bases short, with 12 bases between. This CDR3 comprises 15 residues. CDR1 LNHNV and CDR2 YYDKDF come from the germline V gene (reference sequence). The CDR3 nucleotides are TGTGCCACCAGCAGAGATTTAGGGGCGGGCTATGGCTACACCTTC. It is translated as CATSRDLGAGYGYTF.